This T cell receptor beta chain stems from a study of T cells in Graves' hyperthyroidism and ophthalmopathy. Amplified regions were TCR beta CDR3 sequences from RNA transcripts. Using the HTBI primer set, a first-round RT-PCR was run on the TCR CDR3. TCRdb re-called the multiplex PCR reads through MiXCR, storing one row per CDR3 protein. Altogether hundreds of thousands of distinct CDR3 sequences are present, 38% being singletons, with the ten largest covering around 10%. The germline V and J ends were trimmed by 6 bases and 7 bases, with 21 bases remaining between them. This CDR3 is 15 amino acids long. This clonotype was counted between two and nine times. Its antigen is not known. Study-level findings and limits: The blood repertoire included most of the expanded thyroid clonotypes above 0.001.

The chain couples TRBV12-3 or TRBV12-4 to TRBJ2-5; D tentatively fits TRBD1 or TRBD2 (5 bases each). The clonotype originates from a man younger than 30 with Graves' hyperthyroidism. The sequenced sample consisted of blood. In nucleotides, the CDR3 is TGTGCCAGCAGCCCAGGGACCCCAACAAGTGGGACCCAGTACTTC. Its translation is CASSPGTPTSGTQYF.